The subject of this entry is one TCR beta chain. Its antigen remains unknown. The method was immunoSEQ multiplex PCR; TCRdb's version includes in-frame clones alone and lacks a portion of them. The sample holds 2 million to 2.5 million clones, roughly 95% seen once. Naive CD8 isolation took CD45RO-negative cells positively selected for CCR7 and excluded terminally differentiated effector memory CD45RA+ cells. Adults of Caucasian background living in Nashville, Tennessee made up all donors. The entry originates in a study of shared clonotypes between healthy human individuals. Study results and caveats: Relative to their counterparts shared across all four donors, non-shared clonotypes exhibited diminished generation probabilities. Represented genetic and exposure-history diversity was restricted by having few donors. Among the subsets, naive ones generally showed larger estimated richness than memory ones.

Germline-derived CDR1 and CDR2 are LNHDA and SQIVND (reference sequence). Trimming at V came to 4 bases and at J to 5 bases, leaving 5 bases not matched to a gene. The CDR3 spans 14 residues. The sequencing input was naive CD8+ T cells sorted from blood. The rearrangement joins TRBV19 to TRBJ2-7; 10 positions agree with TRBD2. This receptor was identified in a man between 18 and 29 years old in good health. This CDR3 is CASSKGLAYNEQYF. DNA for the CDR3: TGTGCCAGTAGTAAGGGACTAGCGTACAACGAGCAGTACTTC.